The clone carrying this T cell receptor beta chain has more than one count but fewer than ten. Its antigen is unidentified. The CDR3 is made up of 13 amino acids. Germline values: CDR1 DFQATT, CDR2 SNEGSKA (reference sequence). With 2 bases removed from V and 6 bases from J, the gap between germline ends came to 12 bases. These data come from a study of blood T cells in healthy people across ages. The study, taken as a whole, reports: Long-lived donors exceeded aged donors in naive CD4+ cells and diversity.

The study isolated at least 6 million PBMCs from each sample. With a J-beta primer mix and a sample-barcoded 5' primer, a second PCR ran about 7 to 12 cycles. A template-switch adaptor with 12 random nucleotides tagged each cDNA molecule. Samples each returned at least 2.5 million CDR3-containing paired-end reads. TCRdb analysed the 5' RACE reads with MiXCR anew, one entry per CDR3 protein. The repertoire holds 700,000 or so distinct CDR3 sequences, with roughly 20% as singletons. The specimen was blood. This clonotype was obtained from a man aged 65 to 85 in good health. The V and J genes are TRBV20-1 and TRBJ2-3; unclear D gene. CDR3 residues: CSARRTYPDTQYF. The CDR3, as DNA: TGCAGTGCTAGACGGACCTACCCGGATACGCAGTATTTT.